This TCR beta chain was recovered during a study of blood T cell repertoires in COVID-19. With 4 bases clipped from V and 7 bases from J, the junction kept 18 bases outside the gene matches. Germline values: CDR1 MNHNS, CDR2 SASEGT. The length of the CDR3 is 17 residues. Profiled with immunoSEQ multiplex PCR; TCRdb holds only in-frame clones, not every one. The sample shows approximately 170,000 clones, less than 90% of them seen only once. This receptor was taken from a man between 60 and 70 years old with acute or convalescent COVID-19. The chain employs TRBV6-1 and TRBJ1-2, with 7 bases identical to TRBD1. The sequenced material came from peripheral blood. The CDR3 nucleotides read TGTGCCAGCAGTGTCGGGCCGACAGGGATTGACTTGAGTGGCTACACCTTC. Translating it yields CASSVGPTGIDLSGYTF.